The clone carrying this T cell receptor beta chain has only a few counts. The target antigen is unknown. Time point defined: patch test 3, about 24 weeks after DPC sensitization. As to treatment: therapeutic diphenylcyclopropenone sensitization with weekly scalp DPC. The authors' total RNA extraction used unfractionated whole blood. The sample belongs to a study of human T cells and chemical hapten exposure. Study findings and constraints: Large CDR3 similarity clusters arose significantly more often from expanded TCRs than from controls. TCRs whose frequency exceeded 1 in 1000 remained the same following DPC sensitization. PT1 expanded TCR numbers tracked positively with patch test score.

The V gene's germline CDR1 is MNHEY and CDR2 SMNVEV (reference sequence). Trimming cost V 3 bases and J 2 bases; bases outside gene matches: 6. This CDR3 is 16 amino acids long. TCRdb independently ran MiXCR on the RACE reads; one entry per CDR3 protein. The table includes about 71,000 distinct CDR3 sequences, roughly 11% detected once. This TCR was recovered from a woman between 50 and 59 years old with alopecia areata. Some clones in this sample may be carry-over from other donors' samples. This chain connects TRBV27 to TRBJ2-5; TRBD2 agrees at 10 bases. The specimen was whole blood, collected in connection with sensitization to the hapten diphenylcyclopropenone (DPC). The CDR3 nucleotides are TGTGCCAGCAGTTTCCTGACTAGCGGGCCACAAGAGACCCAGTACTTC. Amino acid sequence: CASSFLTSGPQETQYF.